Each of the 32 T cell receptor beta chains below was sequenced from the same sample in a study of beta chain features in type 1 diabetes. The entirety of the isolated RNA underwent reverse transcription, so expressed TCRB transcripts were sequenced. Profiling relied on immunoSEQ multiplex PCR, and the TCRdb table lists in-frame clones only, not all of them. The sample holds 430,000 or so clones, about an eighth seen once. The sample taken for sequencing was naive CD4+ T cells from blood. These receptors were collected from a woman aged 18-29 years in good health.

J is TRBJ1-4 and V is TRBV29-1; 8 nucleotides line up with TRBD1. With 6 bases clipped from V and 2 bases from J, the junction kept 5 bases outside the gene matches. Germline-derived CDR1 and CDR2 are SQVTM and ANQGSEA. The CDR3 loop spans 14 amino acids. CDR3: CSVITGGTNEKLFF. DNA of the CDR3: TGCAGCGTAATAACAGGGGGGACTAATGAAAAACTGTTTTTT.

In this sample, this clone turned up many times. CDR3 sequence (DNA): TGTGCCAGCAGCCGGGAGGATACGCAGTATTTT. Its translation: CASSREDTQYF. V is TRBV21-1 and J is TRBJ2-3; the table's D call TRBD2 went unverified against the DNA. TRBV21-1 is a listed pseudogene. This CDR3 spans 11 amino acids.

V gene TRBV9 combines with J gene TRBJ2-2, with 13 bases matching TRBD2. The CDR3 runs to 17 residues. Germline V gene sequence: CDR1 SGDLS, CDR2 YYNGEE. V lost 3 bases to trimming and J lost 4 bases; unmatched junction nucleotides: 6. In DNA form, the CDR3 reads TGTGCCAGCAGCGACCCGGGACTAGCGGGGACCACCGGGGAGCTGTTTTTT. The encoded protein is CASSDPGLAGTTGELFF.

This clone appeared a few times. Compared with germline, one end of the junction differs, possibly owing to a read error. This chain joins TRBV7-9 and TRBJ1-1; 7 bases match TRBD1. From germline, CDR1 is SEHNR and CDR2 FQNEAQ (reference sequence). CDR3 size: 14 residues. CDR3 in amino acids: CASSSGQRVQMFQF. Here the CDR3 DNA reads TGTGCCAGCAGCTCGGGACAGCGGGTCCAAATGTTCCAATTT.

There are a few counts of this clone. The rearrangement joins TRBV20-1 to TRBJ2-7, with D possibly TRBD1 on 6 matching bases. The length of the CDR3 is 11 residues. The germline CDR1 and CDR2 sequences are DFQATT and SNEGSKA (reference sequence). Trimming took off 4 bases at V and 9 bases at J, with 13 bases between the two ends. The CDR3 is CSATGTSGQYV. CDR3 bases: TGCAGTGCTACAGGGACATCGGGGCAGTACGTC.

The chain carries TRBV7-2 and TRBJ2-7, with 8 nucleotides matching TRBD1. The germline CDR1 and CDR2 sequences are SGHTA and FQGNSA. The CDR3 is made up of 13 amino acids. Trimming at V came to 5 bases and at J to 5 bases, leaving 5 bases not matched to a gene. The chain's CDR3 is CASSLNRGDEQYV. The DNA for the CDR3 is TGTGCCAGCAGCCTTAACAGGGGGGACGAGCAGTACGTC.

The rearrangement links TRBV6-5 to TRBJ2-6; D gene uncertain. V lost 2 bases, J lost 3 bases, and 8 bases lay in between. The CDR3 has 15 amino acids. Germline lookup yields CDR1 MNHEY and CDR2 SVGAGI. CDR3: CASSYEPVGANVLTF. As DNA, the CDR3 is TGTGCCAGCAGTTACGAGCCCGTTGGGGCCAACGTCCTGACTTTC.

A few counts support this clone. V usage is TRBV6-1 and J usage is TRBJ2-1; 10 bases fit TRBD2. The J segment lost 8 bases and the V segment lost 8 bases, leaving 6 bases of the junction unmatched. The CDR3 has 13 residues. Germline V CDR1 and CDR2: MNHNS, SASEGT. The DNA of the CDR3 is TGTGCCAGCTGGCTAGCGGGAGACCATGAGCAGTTCTTC. Translating gives CASWLAGDHEQFF.

The chain joins TRBV7-9 to TRBJ2-7, with D perhaps TRBD1 or TRBD2 (5 bases each). The CDR3 runs 14 residues. V was shortened by 5 bases and J by 7 bases, with 18 bases between the two germline ends. CDR1 is SEHNR and CDR2 is FQNEAQ in the germline V gene (reference sequence). The CDR3, as DNA: TGTGCCAGCAGCCTTCAAGGGACCTATGGGGAGCAGTACTTC. Its translation: CASSLQGTYGEQYF.

This rearrangement joins TRBV6-5 to TRBJ1-6; a weak D match, TRBD1 (5 bases). Germline CDR1 and CDR2: MNHEY and SVGAGI. Trimming took 0 bases from V and 13 from J, leaving 19 bases between them. This CDR3 is built from 16 residues. Here the CDR3 DNA reads TGTGCCAGCAGTTACTCACGCAGGGCGGAAGGTTCGCCCCTCCACTTT. Protein: CASSYSRRAEGSPLHF.

The V and J genes are TRBV18 and TRBJ1-5; D not certain. The CDR3 runs 12 residues. Germline CDR1 KGHSH, CDR2 LQKENI. V gave up 0 bases and J gave up 7 bases, with 4 bases separating them. The CDR3 DNA is TGTGCCAGCTCACCACCTTTGCAGCCCCAGCATTTT. It codes for CASSPPLQPQHF.

The rearrangement joins TRBV9 to TRBJ2-5, with 8 bases matching TRBD1. V shed 4 bases, J shed 7 bases, and the junction held 6 bases outside the gene matches. The CDR3 length is 13 residues. Germline CDR1 is SGDLS and CDR2 is YYNGEE. The CDR3 DNA sequence: TGTGCCAGCAGCACAGGGGGTGTTGGGACCCAGTACTTC. This sequence encodes CASSTGGVGTQYF. Complete variable domain (other parts from reference TRBV9 and TRBJ2-5): DSGVTQTPKHLITATGQRVTLRCSPRSGDLSVYWYQQSLDQGLQFLIQYYNGEERAKGNILERFSAQQFPDLHSELNLSSLELGDSALYFCASSTGGVGTQYFGPGTRLLVL.

This CDR3 reads CASSILNQETQYF. The CDR3 coding sequence is TGTGCCAGTAGTATACTGAACCAAGAGACCCAGTACTTC. The rearrangement joins TRBV19 to TRBJ2-5; D gene unclear. Per the germline V gene, CDR1 is LNHDA and CDR2 is SQIVND (reference sequence). The CDR3 runs 13 residues. V gave up 2 bases and J gave up 0 bases, with 4 bases separating them.

V usage is TRBV7-3 and J usage is TRBJ2-3; D not certain. The germline V and J ends were trimmed by 3 bases and 2 bases, with 9 bases remaining between them. CDR3 length: 14 amino acids. CDR1 and CDR2 (germline): SGHTA, FQGTGA. The DNA for the CDR3 is TGTGCCAGCAGCTTCTACCCAGTCACAGATACGCAGTATTTT. Residues: CASSFYPVTDTQYF. The full variable domain, in which reference TRBV7-3 and TRBJ2-3 provide the parts outside the CDR3, is GAGVSQTPSNKVTEKGKYVELRCDPISGHTALYWYRQSLGQGPEFLIYFQGTGAADDSGLPNDRFFAVRPEGSVSTLKIQRTERGDSAVYLCASSFYPVTDTQYFGPGTRLTVL.

In its sample, this clone was seen a few times. The CDR3, as DNA: TGTGCCAGCAGTTACGGGCACCAAGAGACCCAGTACTTC. Residues: CASSYGHQETQYF. The V gene is TRBV6-6, the J gene TRBJ2-5; D remains unclear. The CDR3 has 13 amino acids. Germline CDR1 and CDR2: MNHNY and SVGAGI (reference sequence). V was trimmed by 2 bases and J by 0 bases, leaving 4 bases between them.

The DNA for the CDR3 is TGTGCCTGGAGTGGTTTTGGGTTAACTAATGAAAAACTGTTTTTT. Translation: CAWSGFGLTNEKLFF. V gene TRBV30 combines with J gene TRBJ1-4; the D is unclear. The V and J ends lost 1 base and 1 base respectively, with 10 bases between them. The germline V gene has CDR1 GTSNPN and CDR2 SVGIG (reference sequence). The CDR3 is made up of 15 amino acids.

The chain employs TRBV30 and TRBJ1-1; D unresolved. Germline V gives CDR1 GTSNPN, CDR2 SVGIG (reference sequence). CDR3 length equals 12 residues. The V end lost 5 bases, the J end lost 2 bases, and 9 bases lay between the germline ends. Written as DNA, the CDR3 is TGTGCCTGGGCATCTGACAACACTGAAGCTTTCTTT. Protein product: CAWASDNTEAFF.

This clone showed up just a few times. The CDR3 is CASGLYNEQFF. In DNA form, the CDR3 reads TGCGCCAGCGGCCTCTACAATGAGCAGTTCTTC. J is TRBJ2-1 and V is TRBV5-1, with D unclear. Germline V gene lookup returns CDR1 SGHRS and CDR2 YFSETQ. The CDR3 runs to 11 residues. V lost 7 bases and J 3 bases, leaving 5 bases between the germline ends.

The genes are TRBV29-1 and TRBJ1-2, with TRBD1 as a possible D gene (6 bases). This CDR3 is built from 12 residues. In germline, CDR1 is SQVTM, CDR2 ANQGSEA. Trimming left V 2 bases short and J 8 bases short, with 12 bases between. The CDR3 DNA reads as TGCAGCGTTGAAACAGGGATCCGCGGCTACACCTTC. Translating gives CSVETGIRGYTF. The variable domain in full, completed from reference TRBV29-1 and TRBJ1-2, reads SAVISQKPSRDICQRGTSLTIQCQVDSQVTMMFWYRQQPGQSLTLIATANQGSEATYESGFVIDKFPISRPNLTFSTLTVSNMSPEDSSIYLCSVETGIRGYTFGSGTRLTVV.

This clone was seen more than once but under ten times. This chain uses TRBV9 with TRBJ1-1; unclear D gene. CDR1 is SGDLS, CDR2 YYNGEE, per germline. The V and J ends lost 3 bases and 4 bases respectively, with 16 bases between them. The CDR3 contains 15 residues. The CDR3 DNA reads TGTGCCAGCAGCGCGACCATGGTTGTTGGCACTGAAGCTTTCTTT. Amino acid sequence: CASSATMVVGTEAFF.

The chain employs TRBV7-2 and TRBJ2-4, with a tentative D call TRBD1 (5 bases). CDR1 and CDR2 from the germline V gene are SGHTA and FQGNSA. The length of the CDR3 is 13 residues. V lost 1 base to trimming and J lost 9 bases, with 10 bases between them. CDR3 in amino acids: CASSLVQDVIQYF. The DNA of the CDR3 is TGTGCCAGCAGCTTAGTACAGGACGTCATTCAGTACTTC.

There are a few counts of this clone. V gene TRBV4-3 combines with J gene TRBJ2-3; 7 bases line up with TRBD2. After removal of 0 bases from V and 4 bases from J, the junction contained 7 bases not matched to a gene. CDR3 length: 16 amino acids. The germline V gene encodes CDR1 LGHNA and CDR2 YSLEER. The CDR3 nucleotides read TGCGCCAGCAGCCAAGATGGGCGCGGGGGAGCAGATACGCAGTATTTT. Translation: CASSQDGRGGADTQYF.

This clone has more than one count but fewer than ten. The rearrangement uses TRBV7-9 and TRBJ2-7; TRBD2 matches at 8 bases. Germline CDR1 is SEHNR and CDR2 is FQNEAQ (reference sequence). With V trimmed by 5 bases and J by 6 bases, 3 bases remained unmatched. The CDR3 is 12 amino acids. CDR3 in DNA: TGTGCCAGCAGCACGACTAGCGTCGAGCAGTACTTC. Translation: CASSTTSVEQYF.

This clone was seen many times. The rearrangement links TRBV23-1 to TRBJ2-7, with 8 bases aligning to TRBD1. TRBV23-1 is an open reading frame whose function is uncertain. The J segment lost 4 bases and the V segment lost 2 bases, leaving 1 base of the junction unmatched. CDR3 length: 13 residues. CDR3: CASSQRTGYEQYV. The CDR3 region has the DNA TGCGCCAGCAGTCAACGGACAGGGTACGAGCAGTACGTC.

This clone has only a few counts. V is TRBV7-9 and J is TRBJ2-1; 7 bases map to TRBD2. Germline-derived CDR1 and CDR2 are SEHNR and FQNEAQ (reference sequence). CDR3 length equals 13 residues. DNA for the CDR3: TGTGCTCAAGCAGCGGGGCAGGACAATGAGCAGTTCTTC. Protein: CAQAAGQDNEQFF.

This clone was picked up a small number of times. This sequence joins TRBV7-2 and TRBJ1-2; TRBD1 aligns across 12 bases. CDR3 length: 16 residues. Germline CDR1 and CDR2: SGHTA and FQGNSA. V was pared by 8 bases and J by 3 bases, with 10 bases of the junction left unmatched. The CDR3 sequence is CASLGQGAPYYYGYTF. In DNA form, the CDR3 reads TGTGCCAGCCTGGGACAGGGGGCTCCTTACTACTATGGCTACACCTTC. The whole variable domain, remainder taken from reference TRBV7-2 and TRBJ1-2, is GAGVSQSPSNKVTEKGKDVELRCDPISGHTALYWYRQSLGQGLEFLIYFQGNSAPDKSGLPSDRFSAERTGGSVSTLTIQRTQQEDSAVYLCASLGQGAPYYYGYTFGSGTRLTVV.

The chain recombines TRBV4-2 with TRBJ2-5, with D perhaps given as TRBD1 or TRBD2 (6 bases each). The CDR3 runs to 13 residues. Germline V CDR1 and CDR2: LGHNA, YNFKEQ. The V gene lost 8 bases and the J gene lost 9 bases, with 19 bases spanning the gap. The CDR3 sequence: CASAYSGPGAQYF. DNA for the CDR3: TGTGCCAGCGCGTATAGCGGCCCAGGGGCCCAGTACTTC.

The table lists this clone with a few counts. This chain connects TRBV14 to TRBJ2-1; D might be TRBD1 (6 bases). CDR1 is SGHDN, CDR2 FVKESK, per germline. The CDR3 loop spans 15 amino acids. V lost 1 base and J lost 4, with 11 bases in between. For the CDR3, the DNA is TGTGCCAGCAGCCAAGTACAGGGTTCTTACAATGAGCAGTTCTTC. Its protein product is CASSQVQGSYNEQFF.

V and J are TRBV7-9 and TRBJ2-5, with D perhaps TRBD1 (5 bases). Near its end, the DNA agrees better with TRBJ2-7, so the J call may be wrong. Germline V lookup: CDR1 SEHNR, CDR2 FQNEAQ (reference sequence). This CDR3 is built from 14 residues. Here the CDR3 DNA reads TGTGCCAGCAGCTTAGGACAGCAGTCCTACGAGCAGTACTTC. It translates to CASSLGQQSYEQYF.

CDR3 in amino acids: CASSSSAGQGAPNYGYTF. DNA of the CDR3: TGTGCCAGCTCATCGTCCGCGGGACAGGGGGCGCCGAACTATGGCTACACCTTC. V usage is TRBV18 and J usage is TRBJ1-2; 12 nucleotides match TRBD1. Trimming at V came to 5 bases and at J to 2 bases, leaving 12 bases not matched to a gene. This CDR3 is built from 18 residues. Per the germline V gene, CDR1 is KGHSH and CDR2 is LQKENI.

This clone was counted between two and nine times. The V call is TRBV4-1, the J call TRBJ2-5, with D unclear. CDR1 MGHRA and CDR2 YSYEKL come from the germline V gene. V lost 3 bases and J lost 9, with 11 bases in between. This CDR3 spans 12 amino acids. In nucleotides, the CDR3 is TGCGCCAGCAGCCACATACGCCAGGCCCAGTACTTC. The encoded protein is CASSHIRQAQYF.

This clone was counted only a few times. The rearrangement joins TRBV19 to TRBJ2-1, with a weak D call TRBD1 (6 bases). This CDR3 has 13 residues. The germline CDR1 and CDR2 sequences are LNHDA and SQIVND (reference sequence). V was trimmed by 4 bases and J by 7 bases, leaving 11 bases between them. CDR3 DNA: TGTGCCAGTAGTAGTGTACAGGGAAATGAGCAGTTCTTC. This translates into CASSSVQGNEQFF.